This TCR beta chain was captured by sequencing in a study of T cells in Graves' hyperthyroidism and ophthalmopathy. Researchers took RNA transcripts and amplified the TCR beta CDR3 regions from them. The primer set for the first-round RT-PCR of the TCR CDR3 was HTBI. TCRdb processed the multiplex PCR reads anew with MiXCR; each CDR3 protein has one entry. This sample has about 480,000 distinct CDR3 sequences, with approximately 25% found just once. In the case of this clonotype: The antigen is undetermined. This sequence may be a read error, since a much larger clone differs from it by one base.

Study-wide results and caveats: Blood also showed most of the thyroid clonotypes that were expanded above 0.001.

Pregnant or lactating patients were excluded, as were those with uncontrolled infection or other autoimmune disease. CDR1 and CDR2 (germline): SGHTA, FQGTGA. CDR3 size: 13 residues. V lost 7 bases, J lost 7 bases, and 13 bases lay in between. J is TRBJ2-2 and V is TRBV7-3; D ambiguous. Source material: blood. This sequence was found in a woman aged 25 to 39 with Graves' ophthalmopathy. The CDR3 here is CASNSPSVGELFF. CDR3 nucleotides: TGTGCCAGCAACTCCCCGAGCGTCGGGGAGCTGTTTTTT.